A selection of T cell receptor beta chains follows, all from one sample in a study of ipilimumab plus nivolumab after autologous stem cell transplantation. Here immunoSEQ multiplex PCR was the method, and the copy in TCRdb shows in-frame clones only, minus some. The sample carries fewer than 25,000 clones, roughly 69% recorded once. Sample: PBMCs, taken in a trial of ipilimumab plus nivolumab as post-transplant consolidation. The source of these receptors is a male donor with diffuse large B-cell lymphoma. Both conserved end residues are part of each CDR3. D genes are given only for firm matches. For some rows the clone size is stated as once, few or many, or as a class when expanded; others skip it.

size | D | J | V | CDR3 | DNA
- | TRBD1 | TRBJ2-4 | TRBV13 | CASSNDRGMNIQYF | TGTGCCAGCAGCAACGACAGGGGTATGAACATTCAGTACTTC
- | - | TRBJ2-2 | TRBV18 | CASSSQDVFGELFF | TGTGCCAGCTCATCCCAGGATGTTTTCGGGGAGCTGTTTTTT
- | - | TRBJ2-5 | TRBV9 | CASSVNGEETQYF | TGTGCCAGCAGCGTAAACGGGGAAGAGACCCAGTACTTC
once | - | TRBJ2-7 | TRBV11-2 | CASSSGPTTYEQYF | TGTGCCAGCAGCTCCGGACCAACAACCTACGAGCAGTACTTC
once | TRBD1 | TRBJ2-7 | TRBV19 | CASSIRSGGYHEQYF | TGTGCCAGTAGTATAAGGTCAGGGGGCTACCACGAGCAGTACTTC
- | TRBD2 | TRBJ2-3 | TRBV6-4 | CASSDSRGLADSTDTQYF | TGTGCCAGCAGTGACTCGAGGGGACTAGCAGATAGCACAGATACGCAGTATTTT
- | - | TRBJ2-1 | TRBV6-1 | CASSENPSVQWEQFF | TGTGCCAGCAGTGAAAACCCGAGTGTACAATGGGAGCAGTTCTTC
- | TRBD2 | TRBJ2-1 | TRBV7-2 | CASSFNSGGGYNEQFF | TGTGCCAGCAGCTTCAATAGCGGGGGAGGTTACAATGAGCAGTTCTTC
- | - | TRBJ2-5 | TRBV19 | CASSMGRDETQYF | TGTGCCAGTAGTATGGGAAGGGACGAGACCCAGTACTTC
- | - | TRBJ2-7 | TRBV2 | CASRHDRSSYEQYF | TGTGCCAGCAGACATGACAGGAGCTCCTACGAGCAGTACTTC
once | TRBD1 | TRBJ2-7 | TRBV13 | CASSLGANRDSSSYEQYF | TGTGCCAGCAGCTTAGGAGCGAACCGGGACAGCAGTTCCTACGAGCAGTACTTC
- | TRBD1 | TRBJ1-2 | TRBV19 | CASSIPGTGGGYTF | TGTGCCAGTAGTATACCCGGGACAGGGGGCGGCTACACCTTC
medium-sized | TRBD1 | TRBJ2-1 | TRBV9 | CASGQGGDEQFF | TGTGCCAGTGGACAGGGGGGAGATGAGCAGTTCTTC
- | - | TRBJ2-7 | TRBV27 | CASSWRTQTEQYF | TGTGCCAGCAGTTGGAGAACACAGACCGAGCAGTACTTC
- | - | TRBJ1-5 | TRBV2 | CASSVVSTNQPQHF | TGTGCCAGCAGTGTGGTGTCAACCAATCAGCCCCAGCATTTT
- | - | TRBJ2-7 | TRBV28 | CASSLQGTEQYF | TGTGCCAGCAGTTTACAAGGGACCGAGCAGTACTTC
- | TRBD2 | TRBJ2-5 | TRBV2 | CASSEILAGEETQYF | TGTGCCAGCAGTGAAATCCTAGCGGGGGAAGAGACCCAGTACTTC
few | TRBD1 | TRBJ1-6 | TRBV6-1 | CATWGTGDNSPLHF | TGTGCCACCTGGGGAACAGGGGATAATTCACCCCTCCACTTT
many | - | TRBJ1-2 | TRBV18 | CASSQTRDYYGYTF | TGTGCCAGCTCACAGACCAGGGACTACTATGGCTACACCTTC
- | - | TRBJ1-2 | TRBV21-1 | CASSKYNRYPRGDYGYTF | TGTGCCAGCAGCAAATACAACAGGTACCCAAGGGGGGACTATGGCTACACCTTC
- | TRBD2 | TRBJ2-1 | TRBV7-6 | CASSSRGVNEQFF | TGTGCCAGCAGCTCCCGGGGGGTCAATGAGCAGTTCTTC
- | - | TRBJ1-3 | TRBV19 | CASSVDRTGGNTIYF | TGTGCCAGTAGCGTTGACAGGACGGGAGGAAACACCATATATTTT
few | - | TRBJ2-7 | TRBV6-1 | CASDHRGGEQYF | TGTGCCAGCGATCATCGAGGGGGGGAGCAGTACTTC
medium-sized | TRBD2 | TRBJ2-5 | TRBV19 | CASKRAGEETQYF | TGTGCCAGTAAGCGAGCGGGGGAGGAGACCCAGTACTTC